The 26 T cell receptor beta chains below all came from one sample that was sequenced in a study of blood T cell repertoires in COVID-19. Some clones are missing from TCRdb's copy, which holds only in-frame ones; the method was immunoSEQ multiplex PCR. The table records about 160,000 clones, about four fifths of them present only once. Sequencing used PBMCs or T cells enriched from blood (not recorded which). The receptors here all came from a man aged 55 to 70 who had recovered from COVID-19.

The chain carries TRBV19 and TRBJ2-5, with 9 bases fitting TRBD1. This CDR3 has 16 residues. From germline, CDR1 is LNHDA and CDR2 SQIVND (reference sequence). V lost 5 bases, J lost 5 bases, and 12 bases stayed unmatched. This chain's CDR3 is CASSGARDRVLETQYF. The CDR3 DNA reads TGTGCCAGTAGTGGTGCGAGGGACAGGGTTTTGGAGACCCAGTACTTC.

The V call is TRBV7-2, the J call TRBJ1-2; no firm D call. Germline V CDR1 and CDR2: SGHTA, FQGNSA. With 0 bases removed from V and 2 bases from J, the gap between germline ends came to 7 bases. The CDR3 is made up of 14 amino acids. The chain's CDR3 is CASSLAARNYGYTF. The CDR3 DNA reads as TGTGCCAGCAGCTTAGCGGCCCGAAACTATGGCTACACCTTC.

The chain carries TRBV28 and TRBJ1-4; D is possibly TRBD1 (6 bases). V lost 3 bases and J 6 bases, leaving 14 bases between the germline ends. This CDR3 comprises 15 residues. Germline V lookup: CDR1 MDHEN, CDR2 SYDVKM. The CDR3 region is CASSFLGQSHEKLFF. The CDR3 bases are TGTGCCAGCAGTTTTCTCGGACAGTCGCATGAAAAACTGTTTTTT.

The chain combines TRBV7-2 with TRBJ2-5; TRBD2 might be the D (6 bases). The CDR3 sequence is 14 residues long. Germline CDR1 reads SGHTA; CDR2 reads FQGNSA. V was shortened by 7 bases and J by 5 bases, with 17 bases between the two germline ends. The CDR3 bases are TGTGCCAGCAACGGGGGAGCTAGTGGGGAGACCCAGTACTTC. Translation gives CASNGGASGETQYF.

A few counts support this clone. Since no conserved phenylalanine or tryptophan closes the CDR3, a read error is the likely cause. The limits of the CDR3 on the DNA are not certain, so only TCRdb's listed CDR3 is given. The chain uses TRBV2 and TRBJ2-2; TRBD1, as called in the table, went unchecked against the DNA. The germline V gene encodes CDR1 SNHLY and CDR2 FYNNEI. The CDR3 sequence runs 10 residues, both termini included. The CDR3 reads CASKGRPLIC.

In DNA form, the CDR3 reads TGTGCCAGCAGTTTCGGGAATCAGCCCCAGCATTTT. It codes for CASSFGNQPQHF. The chain employs TRBV28 and TRBJ1-5; D gene unclear. The germline V gene has CDR1 MDHEN and CDR2 SYDVKM. The V and J ends lost 3 bases and 4 bases respectively, with 4 bases between them. The CDR3 is 12 residues long.

V is TRBV6-5 and J is TRBJ2-5; 7 bases align to TRBD1. This CDR3 has 15 residues. Germline V gene lookup returns CDR1 MNHEY and CDR2 SVGAGI. V was pared by 7 bases and J by 5 bases, with 13 bases of the junction left unmatched. The DNA for the CDR3 is TGTGCCAGCATTGTAAACCTAGGGGGCACGGAGACCCAGTACTTC. It yields the protein CASIVNLGGTETQYF.

The rearrangement uses TRBV7-3 and TRBJ2-1; 7 bases are shared with TRBD1. Unmatched junction bases numbered 7, after V lost 0 bases and J lost 2 bases. Germline-derived CDR1 and CDR2 are SGHTA and FQGTGA. The CDR3 has 17 amino acids. CDR3 bases: TGTGCCAGCAGCTTAACAGGTCTCGACAGGGCCTACAATGAGCAGTTCTTC. Amino acids: CASSLTGLDRAYNEQFF. The complete variable domain, with remaining parts taken from reference TRBV7-3 and TRBJ2-1, reads GAGVSQTPSNKVTEKGKYVELRCDPISGHTALYWYRQSLGQGPEFLIYFQGTGAADDSGLPNDRFFAVRPEGSVSTLKIQRTERGDSAVYLCASSLTGLDRAYNEQFFGPGTRLTVL.

The chain uses TRBV3-1 (or the pseudogene TRBV3-2) and TRBJ1-5; no clear D gene. Germline loops: CDR1 LGHDT, CDR2 YNNKEL (reference sequence). The V gene lost 3 bases and the J gene lost 2 bases, with 8 bases spanning the gap. This CDR3 has 14 amino acids. CDR3 bases: TGTGCCAGCAGCCAGGACGGGGGCAATCAGCCCCAGCATTTT. Translated, it gives CASSQDGGNQPQHF.

The chain couples TRBV3-1 (or the pseudogene TRBV3-2) to TRBJ1-6; no firm D call. Germline V lookup: CDR1 LGHDT, CDR2 YNNKEL (reference sequence). V lost 8 bases and J 8 bases, leaving 10 bases between the germline ends. This CDR3 spans 12 amino acids. CDR3 coding DNA: TGTGCCAGCGGGAGGGCTGATTCACCCCTCCACTTT. Protein: CASGRADSPLHF.

This sequence joins TRBV5-8 and TRBJ1-2, with D possibly being TRBD1 (6 bases). Germline loops: CDR1 SGHTS, CDR2 YDEGEE. CDR3 length: 15 residues. The germline V and J ends were trimmed by 1 base and 3 bases, with 13 bases remaining between them. The CDR3 here is CASSLKQGSDYGYTF. The DNA for the CDR3 is TGTGCCAGCAGCTTGAAACAGGGTAGTGACTATGGCTACACCTTC.

CDR3 in DNA: TGTGCCAGCAAGTACAGGGTCGCGAACACCGGGGAGCTGTTTTTT. It encodes CASKYRVANTGELFF. The chain links TRBV2 to TRBJ2-2, with D possibly TRBD1 on 6 matching bases. Germline CDR1 and CDR2: SNHLY and FYNNEI. Trimming pared 7 bases from V and 0 bases from J, leaving 12 bases between. This CDR3 region has 15 residues.

V usage is TRBV6-5 and J usage is TRBJ2-5, with TRBD1 identical over 7 bases. Germline CDR1 MNHEY, CDR2 SVGAGI. V shed 6 bases, J shed 4 bases, and the junction held 5 bases outside the gene matches. CDR3 length: 13 amino acids. For the CDR3, the DNA is TGTGCCAGCAGCCCGGGGACAGTAGAGACCCAGTACTTC. This translates into CASSPGTVETQYF.

The rearrangement joins TRBV7-6 to TRBJ2-7; no definite D call. This CDR3 has 14 residues. V lost 0 bases, J lost 6 bases, and 12 bases lay in between. Germline assignment: CDR1 SGHVS and CDR2 FNYEAQ. The CDR3 protein is CASSLAASLGEQYF. The CDR3 nucleotides are TGTGCCAGCAGCTTAGCAGCATCCCTTGGCGAGCAGTACTTC.

The chain has TRBV7-8 and TRBJ2-1; the D gene is possibly TRBD1 (6 bases). This CDR3 comprises 13 residues. The germline V gene has CDR1 SGHVS and CDR2 FQNEAQ. The V and J ends lost 5 bases and 5 bases respectively, with 10 bases between them. The CDR3 region is CASSLGTNNEQFF. In nucleotides, the CDR3 is TGTGCCAGCAGCCTAGGGACAAACAATGAGCAGTTCTTC.

The V call is TRBV12-2, the J call TRBJ2-7; the D segment call TRBD1 is taken from the table without a DNA check. TRBV12-2 is a recognized pseudogene. CDR3 size: 13 residues. DNA for the CDR3: TGTCTCCTTTCCACAGGGAAACTTTACGAGCAGTACTTC. Protein product: CLLSTGKLYEQYF.

The genes are TRBV19 and TRBJ2-3; TRBD2 matches at 7 bases. Germline trimming cut 5 bases from V and 0 bases from J; bases unmatched to any gene: 14. This CDR3 is 18 amino acids long. The germline CDR1 and CDR2 sequences are LNHDA and SQIVND (reference sequence). DNA of the CDR3: TGTGCCAGTAGTCCCGGAGCGGGGAGTGGGGGAAGCACAGATACGCAGTATTTT. Residues: CASSPGAGSGGSTDTQYF.

The chain joins TRBV2 to TRBJ1-6; possibly TRBD1 for D (5 bases). Trimming cost V 2 bases and J 11 bases, with 13 bases left between them. Germline CDR1 reads SNHLY; CDR2 reads FYNNEI. This CDR3 is 14 amino acids long. CDR3 DNA sequence: TGTGCCAGCAGTGAAAGGCTCAGGGAGGCACCCCTCCACTTT. Protein: CASSERLREAPLHF.

CDR3 loop: CASSLYTEFEAFF. CDR3 DNA: TGTGCCAGCAGTTTATACACGGAGTTTGAAGCTTTCTTT. The rearrangement links TRBV12-3 or TRBV12-4 to TRBJ1-1; D is undetermined. V was trimmed by 2 bases and J by 7 bases, leaving 11 bases between them. CDR3 length: 13 residues.

The chain carries TRBV19 and TRBJ2-5; 7 nucleotides line up with TRBD2. Per germline, CDR1 LNHDA and CDR2 SQIVND (reference sequence). CDR3 length equals 15 residues. The trim removed 7 bases at V and 4 bases at J, leaving 12 bases unmatched. The CDR3 loop is CASKPRLASIETQYF. CDR3 nucleotide sequence: TGTGCCAGTAAACCCAGACTAGCATCAATAGAGACCCAGTACTTC. The variable domain in full, with the rest retrieved from reference TRBV19 and TRBJ2-5, is DGGITQSPKYLFRKEGQNVTLSCEQNLNHDAMYWYRQDPGQGLRLIYYSQIVNDFQKGDIAEGYSVSREKKESFPLTVTSAQKNPTAFYLCASKPRLASIETQYFGPGTRLLVL.

The chain links TRBV5-1 to TRBJ2-5; D not resolved. The CDR3 totals 16 residues. The germline V gene has CDR1 SGHRS and CDR2 YFSETQ. The ends were cut back, 0 bases at V and 2 bases at J, with 14 bases in the middle. Here the CDR3 reads CASSLAWRRGQETQYF. The CDR3 nucleotides are TGCGCCAGCAGCTTGGCTTGGCGGAGAGGACAAGAGACCCAGTACTTC. Using reference TRBV5-1 and TRBJ2-5 for the parts outside the CDR3, the full variable domain is KAGVTQTPRYLIKTRGQQVTLSCSPISGHRSVSWYQQTPGQGLQFLFEYFSETQRNKGNFPGRFSGRQFSNSRSEMNVSTLELGDSALYLCASSLAWRRGQETQYFGPGTRLLVL.

In its sample, this clone is medium-sized (0.01 to 0.1%). The genes are TRBV28 and TRBJ2-1, with 8 bases fitting TRBD2. The CDR3 is 18 residues long. Unmatched junction bases numbered 14, after V lost 3 bases and J lost 4 bases. Germline V gene data show CDR1 as MDHEN and CDR2 as SYDVKM. DNA of the CDR3: TGTGCCAGCAGTTTGTACCGGCCCGGAGCGGGAGTGTACAATGAGCAGTTCTTC. This translates into CASSLYRPGAGVYNEQFF.

The chain carries TRBV9 and TRBJ2-2; D unclear. V was cut by 0 bases and J by 0 bases, with 9 bases left in between. The CDR3 runs to 16 residues. In germline, CDR1 is SGDLS, CDR2 YYNGEE. CDR3: CASSVAISPNTGELFF. The CDR3 DNA sequence: TGTGCCAGCAGCGTAGCTATTAGCCCGAACACCGGGGAGCTGTTTTTT.

The chain has TRBV5-6 and TRBJ2-3, with 12 bases lining up with TRBD2. V was pared by 1 base and J by 6 bases, with 3 bases of the junction left unmatched. Germline CDR1 reads SGHDT; CDR2 reads YYEEEE. CDR3 size: 15 residues. The CDR3 is CASSLRLAGVDTQYF. The CDR3 coding sequence is TGTGCCAGCAGCTTGAGACTAGCGGGGGTGGATACGCAGTATTTT.

This chain connects TRBV29-1 to TRBJ2-5, with TRBD2 identical over 7 bases. CDR3 length equals 13 residues. With V trimmed by 6 bases and J by 5 bases, 9 bases remained unmatched. Germline CDR1 and CDR2: SQVTM and ANQGSEA. CDR3 residues: CSVPLGGGETQYF. The CDR3 DNA reads TGCAGCGTCCCCTTGGGGGGAGGGGAGACCCAGTACTTC.

The chain is built from TRBV7-3 and TRBJ2-5; D gene uncertain. Germline V CDR1 and CDR2: SGHTA, FQGTGA. CDR3 length: 12 amino acids. V was trimmed by 1 base and J by 4 bases, leaving 4 bases between them. DNA of the CDR3: TGTGCCAGCAGCTTAAACGGAGAGACCCAGTACTTC. This codes for CASSLNGETQYF.